Below, 27 T cell receptor beta chains from the same sample are listed, as sequenced in a study of vaccination effects on CD4 cells after COVID-19. Sequencing followed a ViraFEST assay step that expanded antigen-specific CD4+ T cells with viral peptide pools. Upon completion of about eleven days in culture, CD4+ T cells were isolated. PCR-confirmed SARS-CoV-2 infection occurred in the person between March and December 2020. The participants, recipients of two vaccine doses, got either BNT162b2 or mRNA-1273. Repertoires were generated with immunoSEQ multiplex PCR, while TCRdb's copy carries only in-frame clones and drops some. The data contain 17,000 or so clones, 65% to 80% of them singletons. Their antigens are not known. The sample here was CD4+ T cells from PBMCs cultured with SARS-CoV-2 spike peptides, taken after COVID-19 vaccination. These receptors all stem from a human donor who had a prior SARS-CoV-2 infection.

V usage is TRBV4-3 and J usage is TRBJ1-4; D might be TRBD1 (6 bases). This CDR3 has 17 amino acids. V lost 0 bases, J lost 1 base, and 12 bases lay in between. CDR1 LGHNA and CDR2 YSLEER come from the germline V gene. As DNA, the CDR3 is TGCGCCAGCAGCCAAGATTCCGGGGGCGGAACTAATGAAAAACTGTTTTTT. Translation: CASSQDSGGGTNEKLFF.

This clone was detected only once. The rearrangement joins TRBV4-3 to TRBJ2-5; no reliable D call. Germline CDR1 LGHNA, CDR2 YSLEER. The CDR3 has 15 residues. V dropped 1 base and J dropped 2 bases, with 11 bases sitting between them. The CDR3 DNA sequence: TGCGCCAGCAGCCAAGTACTTAGGGTTCAAGAGACCCAGTACTTC. It specifies CASSQVLRVQETQYF.

The chain is built from TRBV2 and TRBJ1-4; D unclear. Trimming shortened V by 7 bases and J by 5 bases, and 14 bases separated the two germline ends. The germline CDR1 and CDR2 sequences are SNHLY and FYNNEI. The CDR3 spans 14 residues. The CDR3 DNA is TGTGCCAGCAACCGGGAACCCTCCAATGAAAAACTGTTTTTT. The encoded protein is CASNREPSNEKLFF.

This clone was recorded a few times. The CDR3 DNA sequence: TGTGCCAGCAGCCAAACTAACAGGGGAACCTACAATGAGCAGTTCTTC. Its protein product is CASSQTNRGTYNEQFF. J is TRBJ2-1 and V is TRBV11-2; TRBD1 agrees at 7 bases. The CDR3 is 16 residues long. V dropped 5 bases and J dropped 2; count of bases not matched to a gene: 9. Germline V CDR1 and CDR2: SGHAT, FQNNGV. The full variable domain, rest sourced from reference TRBV11-2 and TRBJ2-1, is EAGVAQSPRYKIIEKRQSVAFWCNPISGHATLYWYQQILGQGPKLLIQFQNNGVVDDSQLPKDRFSAERLKGVDSTLKIQPAKLEDSAVYLCASSQTNRGTYNEQFFGPGTRLTVL.

The chain recombines TRBV7-9 with TRBJ2-1; TRBD2 aligns across 7 bases. The germline V gene has CDR1 SEHNR and CDR2 FQNEAQ (reference sequence). The CDR3 covers 14 residues. V shed 4 bases and J 8 bases; nucleotides not matched to a gene: 8. The CDR3 DNA is TGTGCCAGCAGCTCACGACTAGCTTTCCATGAGCAGTTCTTC. Encoded protein: CASSSRLAFHEQFF.

The V call is TRBV14, the J call TRBJ1-1, with a possible D match to TRBD1 (6 bases). The CDR3 runs 13 residues. V lost 2 bases, J lost 8 bases, and 12 bases lay in between. Germline V gene data show CDR1 as SGHDN and CDR2 as FVKESK. The CDR3 region is CASSQILQGEAFF. As DNA, the CDR3 is TGTGCCAGCAGCCAAATCCTCCAGGGGGAAGCTTTCTTT.

The J gene is TRBJ1-6, the V gene TRBV11-2, with D perhaps TRBD1 (6 bases). Germline assignment: CDR1 SGHAT and CDR2 FQNNGV. This CDR3 region has 16 residues. V was shortened by 3 bases and J by 9 bases, with 18 bases between the two germline ends. As DNA, the CDR3 is TGTGCCAGCAGCTTGGCCCCCTGGGCCAGGGGTTCACCCCTCCACTTT. Residues: CASSLAPWARGSPLHF.

This chain uses TRBV11-2 with TRBJ1-1; D gene uncertain. Germline V gene lookup returns CDR1 SGHAT and CDR2 FQNNGV. This CDR3 region has 17 residues. The germline V and J ends were trimmed by 3 bases and 5 bases, with 22 bases remaining between them. CDR3 sequence (DNA): TGTGCCAGCAGCTTTCCTAAAGGTGCCGCGGGTCGGACTGAAGCTTTCTTT. Translating gives CASSFPKGAAGRTEAFF.

This clone turned up a few times. The gene calls are TRBV4-1 and TRBJ2-7, with TRBD1 matching over 7 bases. The V gene end was trimmed by 4 bases and the J gene end by 0 bases; junction bases not matched to a gene: 9. Germline V gene sequence: CDR1 MGHRA, CDR2 YSYEKL. This CDR3 spans 16 amino acids. CDR3 nucleotides: TGCGCCAGCAGCCTCCGGACGGGACAGCCCTCCTACGAGCAGTACTTC. Translating gives CASSLRTGQPSYEQYF.

V and J are TRBV15 and TRBJ2-5; D not resolved. Germline CDR1 LNHNV, CDR2 YYDKDF (reference sequence). There are 13 residues in the CDR3. Trimming stripped 6 bases from V and 1 base from J, with 9 bases between. The CDR3 DNA follows: TGTGCCACCAGTGGGCCCGTCCAAGAGACCCAGTACTTC. Protein sequence: CATSGPVQETQYF.

The chain uses TRBV6-5 and TRBJ1-3; D not resolved. This CDR3 contains 11 residues. CDR1 MNHEY and CDR2 SVGAGI come from the germline V gene. Trimming left V 10 bases short and J 1 base short, with 5 bases between. CDR3 in DNA: TGTGCCATCGCGTCTGGAAACACCATATATTTT. It is translated as CAIASGNTIYF.

This clone appeared once. V and J are TRBV2 and TRBJ2-3; no definite D call. Trimming took off 2 bases at V and 4 bases at J, with 10 bases between the two ends. The CDR3 contains 14 residues. Germline lookup yields CDR1 SNHLY and CDR2 FYNNEI. CDR3: CASSELVVADTQYF. The CDR3 DNA is TGTGCCAGCAGTGAACTAGTAGTAGCAGATACGCAGTATTTT.

J is TRBJ2-7 and V is TRBV5-6, with D maybe TRBD1 (6 bases). The ends were cut back, 4 bases at V and 4 bases at J, with 15 bases in the middle. This CDR3 comprises 14 residues. Germline V CDR1 and CDR2: SGHDT, YYEEEE. CDR3 amino acids: CASSTDSFRYEQYF. Here the CDR3 DNA reads TGTGCCAGCAGCACGGACAGTTTTAGGTACGAGCAGTACTTC.

This clone was recorded a few times. The rearrangement joins TRBV7-9 to TRBJ2-1; 9 bases align to TRBD2. Per germline, CDR1 SEHNR and CDR2 FQNEAQ (reference sequence). CDR3 length: 17 residues. With V trimmed by 0 bases and J by 6 bases, 9 bases remained unmatched. The CDR3 loop is CASSLARDSGSVNEQFF. The CDR3 coding sequence is TGTGCCAGCAGCTTAGCGCGTGATAGCGGGAGCGTCAATGAGCAGTTCTTC.

The V gene is TRBV7-9, the J gene TRBJ2-3; a weak D match, TRBD2 (7 bases). Germline lookup yields CDR1 SEHNR and CDR2 FQNEAQ (reference sequence). The V and J ends lost 5 bases and 6 bases respectively, with 15 bases between them. This CDR3 has 14 residues. The CDR3 spells CASSRKGGPDTQYF. The CDR3 nucleotides are TGTGCCAGCAGCAGAAAGGGGGGGCCGGATACGCAGTATTTT.

This clone occurred once. The V call is TRBV14, the J call TRBJ1-2; 7 bases line up with TRBD1. Germline V lookup: CDR1 SGHDN, CDR2 FVKESK. The CDR3 has 14 residues. J was trimmed by 3 bases and V by 3 bases; bases with no gene match: 4. The CDR3 reads CASSQATGDYGYTF. The CDR3 DNA follows: TGTGCCAGCAGCCAGGCTACAGGGGACTATGGCTACACCTTC.

The V and J genes are TRBV5-1 and TRBJ1-1; D may be TRBD1 (6 bases). This CDR3 is 13 amino acids long. CDR1 and CDR2 from the germline V gene are SGHRS and YFSETQ. Trimming removed 0 bases from V and 4 bases from J, with 7 bases in between. For the CDR3, the DNA is TGCGCCAGCAGCTTGGAGGGGGGCACTGAAGCTTTCTTT. This gives the protein CASSLEGGTEAFF.

This clone was seen only a few times. The chain employs TRBV11-3 and TRBJ2-5, with 7 bases matching TRBD2. CDR1 is SGHNT and CDR2 is YENEEA in the germline V gene. V shed 5 bases, J shed 1 base, and the junction held 7 bases outside the gene matches. The CDR3 sequence is 15 residues long. The CDR3 spells CASSRDYWAQETQYF. CDR3 sequence (DNA): TGTGCCAGCAGCCGGGACTACTGGGCCCAAGAGACCCAGTACTTC.

This clone was observed a few times. This sequence joins TRBV6-6 and TRBJ2-7; TRBD1 matches at 9 bases. The V gene end was trimmed by 6 bases and the J gene end by 5 bases; junction bases not matched to a gene: 8. This CDR3 has 14 residues. CDR1 is MNHNY, CDR2 SVGAGI, per germline (reference sequence). The CDR3 region is CASSMGQGAHEQYF. In DNA form, the CDR3 reads TGTGCCAGCAGCATGGGACAGGGTGCCCACGAGCAGTACTTC.

CDR3 protein: CASSQTGATGELFF. For the CDR3, the DNA is TGCGCCAGCAGCCAGACAGGGGCCACCGGGGAGCTGTTTTTT. The chain employs TRBV5-1 and TRBJ2-2, with 8 bases aligning to TRBD1. Germline loops: CDR1 SGHRS, CDR2 YFSETQ. The CDR3 spans 14 residues. The trim removed 4 bases at V and 4 bases at J, leaving 3 bases unmatched.

This clone came up a few times. V usage is TRBV5-4 and J usage is TRBJ1-6, with D uncertain. Trimming stripped 4 bases from V and 7 bases from J, with 9 bases between. Germline values: CDR1 SGHNT, CDR2 YYREEE (reference sequence). The CDR3 length is 13 residues. CDR3 DNA: TGTGCCAGCAGCCCGCAGTCCAATTCACCCCTCCACTTT. Its translation: CASSPQSNSPLHF.

The chain carries TRBV14 and TRBJ1-6; D is uncertain. The CDR3 has 13 residues. The V end was cut by 0 bases, the J end by 9 bases, with 6 bases between. Germline lookup yields CDR1 SGHDN and CDR2 FVKESK. Here the CDR3 DNA reads TGTGCCAGCAGCCAAGAAGGGTTTTCACCCCTCCACTTT. This sequence encodes CASSQEGFSPLHF.

The chain carries TRBV7-9 and TRBJ2-2, with 7 bases aligning to TRBD1. CDR3 size: 15 residues. Trimming took 5 bases from V and 3 from J; bases not matched to a gene: 6. CDR1 and CDR2 (germline): SEHNR, FQNEAQ (reference sequence). CDR3 amino acids: CASSRDRVDTGELFF. DNA of the CDR3: TGTGCCAGCAGCCGCGACAGGGTTGACACCGGGGAGCTGTTTTTT.

The chain is built from TRBV29-1 and TRBJ1-1; the match to TRBD1 covers 7 bases. V lost 7 bases to trimming and J lost 5 bases; unmatched junction nucleotides: 13. Germline-derived CDR1 and CDR2 are SQVTM and ANQGSEA. The CDR3 spans 14 residues. CDR3 loop: CSATPGGLGTEAFF. CDR3 nucleotide sequence: TGCAGCGCGACCCCAGGGGGGCTGGGGACTGAAGCTTTCTTT.

This rearrangement joins TRBV27 to TRBJ2-1, with D perhaps being TRBD1 or TRBD2 (5 bases each). V lost 4 bases and J lost 6, with 31 bases in between. The CDR3 is made up of 20 amino acids. The germline gives CDR1 MNHEY, CDR2 SMNVEV (reference sequence). CDR3 residues: CASSSISARDLVSGSNEQFF. CDR3 nucleotide sequence: TGTGCCAGCAGTTCAATCTCCGCCCGGGACCTAGTATCAGGGTCCAATGAGCAGTTCTTC.

This clone was recorded once. The chain joins TRBV5-4 to TRBJ2-3, with 8 bases that match TRBD2. This CDR3 region has 14 residues. Trimming cost V 0 bases and J 5 bases; bases outside gene matches: 2. Germline CDR1 is SGHNT and CDR2 is YYREEE (reference sequence). The chain's CDR3 is CASSLGLAGDTQYF. CDR3 DNA: TGTGCCAGCAGCTTGGGCCTAGCGGGAGATACGCAGTATTTT.

This clone has a single count. The chain links TRBV15 to TRBJ2-5; D is unclear. In germline, CDR1 is LNHNV, CDR2 YYDKDF (reference sequence). The CDR3 runs to 11 residues. V shed 0 bases and J shed 7 bases, with 3 bases lying between them. The CDR3 reads CATSREGTQYF. The CDR3 region has the DNA TGTGCCACCAGCAGAGAGGGGACCCAGTACTTC.